This T cell receptor beta chain is drawn from a study of T cell clonality in common variable immunodeficiency. V was pared by 4 bases and J by 1 base, with 0 bases of the junction left unmatched. Germline V gives CDR1 MNHNS, CDR2 SASEGT. This CDR3 spans 13 amino acids. Patients and controls were mostly of Caucasian heritage. No CVID subject was ill or on immunomodulatory drugs when sampled. Method: immunoSEQ multiplex PCR; TCRdb's copy keeps in-frame clones and lacks some. The table lists about 35,000 clones, no singletons, with about 29% in the top ten. This clone was detected ten times or more. The antigen remains undetermined. The read ends 3 residues shy of where the CDR3 ends; the end is completed using the germline J gene. General observations from the study: Common variable immunodeficiency TCR beta sequences reportedly had fewer deletions and N-nucleotide insertions.

Sequenced input: peripheral blood mononuclear cells. This sequence originates from a human donor with common variable immunodeficiency. The chain combines TRBV6-1 with TRBJ2-7; 8 positions agree with TRBD2. The CDR3 sequence: CASSASGSYEQYF. The covered CDR3 bases are TGTGCCAGCAGTGCTAGCGGGTCCTACGAG.